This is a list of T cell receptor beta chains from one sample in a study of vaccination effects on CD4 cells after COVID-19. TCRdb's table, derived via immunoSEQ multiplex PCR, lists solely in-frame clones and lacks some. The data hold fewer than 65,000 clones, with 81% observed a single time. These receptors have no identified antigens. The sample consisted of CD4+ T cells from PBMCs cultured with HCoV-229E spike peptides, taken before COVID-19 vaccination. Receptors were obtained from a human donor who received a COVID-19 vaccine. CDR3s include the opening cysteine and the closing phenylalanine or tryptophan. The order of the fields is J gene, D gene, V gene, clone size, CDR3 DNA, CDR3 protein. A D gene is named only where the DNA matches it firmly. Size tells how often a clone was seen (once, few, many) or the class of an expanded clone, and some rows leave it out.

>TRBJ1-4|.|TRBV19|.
TGTGCCAGTAGGTCGGGATATGGTGAAAAACTGTTTTTT
CASRSGYGEKLFF
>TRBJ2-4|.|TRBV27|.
TGTGCCAGCAGTTTATATGGGCCCCAGTCCAAAAACATTCAGTACTTC
CASSLYGPQSKNIQYF
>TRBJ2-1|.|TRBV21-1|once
TGTGCCAGCAGCTCCCCGGGGGGCACACAATGTGAGCAGTTCTTC
CASSSPGGTQCEQFF
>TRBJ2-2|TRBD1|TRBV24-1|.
TGTGCCACCAGTGATATTGACAGGGGGTCCGGGGAGCTGTTTTTT
CATSDIDRGSGELFF
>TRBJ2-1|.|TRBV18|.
TGTGCCAGCTCACCTCGACTAGTAGAGCAGTTCTTC
CASSPRLVEQFF
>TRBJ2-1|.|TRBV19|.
TGTGCCAGTAGTATCGGATCTCTGGGCTACAATGAGCAGTTCTTC
CASSIGSLGYNEQFF
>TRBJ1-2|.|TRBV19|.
TGTGCCAGTATGAACCAGGGTCGCGGCTATGGCTACACCTTC
CASMNQGRGYGYTF
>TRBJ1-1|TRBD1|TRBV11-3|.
TGTGCCAGCAGCCGAACCGGGACAGGGAACACTGAAGCTTTCTTT
CASSRTGTGNTEAFF
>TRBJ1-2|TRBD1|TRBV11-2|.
TGTGCCAGCAGCTTATTCGGACAGGGGGCGAATGATGGCTACACCTTC
CASSLFGQGANDGYTF
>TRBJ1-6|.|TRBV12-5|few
TGTGCTAGTGCCCTCAGCTCCTATAATTCACCCCTCCACTTT
CASALSSYNSPLHF
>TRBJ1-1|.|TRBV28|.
TGTGCCAGCAGCCGACCCCCCGCGGGGAACACTGAAGCTTTCTTT
CASSRPPAGNTEAFF
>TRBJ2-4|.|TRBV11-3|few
TGTGCCAGCAGCATCGGACCCCCGGGAGACATTCAGTACTTC
CASSIGPPGDIQYF